A single T cell receptor (beta chain) is shown here with its context. What it binds is unknown. The data were obtained in a study of T-cell memory formation after mild COVID-19. Across the whole study: Clusters of TCRs were largely donor specific. General study points: Contracting CD4+ clones sat mainly in CM and EM; CD8+ in EMRA. The pre-infection memory compartment contained some responding clones, suggesting cross-reactive memory joined.

TCRdb re-analysed the 5' RACE reads in MiXCR, keeping a single row per CDR3 protein. The sample records 70,000 to 100,000 distinct CDR3 sequences, about 15% being singletons. Germline CDR1 and CDR2: MGHRA and YSYEKL. CDR3 length equals 15 residues. The ends were cut back, 4 bases at V and 5 bases at J, with 17 bases in the middle. The sequenced sample consisted of PBMCs or a T cell subset sorted from them (not recorded which). This receptor was identified in a young man who had mild COVID-19 (a few samples of this study predate the infection). Cell type and time point are not known. The chain employs TRBV4-1 and TRBJ1-2, with D unresolved. The CDR3: CASSLNRAVGYGYTF. The CDR3 DNA is TGCGCCAGCAGCCTAAACCGGGCGGTGGGTTATGGCTACACCTTC.